This T cell receptor beta chain stems from a study of shared T cell receptors in the human thymus. Germline lookup yields CDR1 MNHEY and CDR2 SMNVEV (reference sequence). Trimming removed 5 bases from V and 0 bases from J; junction bases left unmatched: 7. The CDR3 spans 18 residues. Clones were sequenced by immunoSEQ multiplex PCR, and TCRdb holds only the in-frame ones, with some missing. Here the sample spans about 660,000 clones, approximately 88% being singletons. These data were also reused for a study on human thymus T cells. Per that study: Serving as donors were healthy Finnish infants, each of whom was having open corrective surgery for congenital heart defects. Obtained as resections during corrective heart surgery, the thymus tissue was then studied. Use of V and J genes seemed skewed within the thymic and blood repertoires. Unrelated individuals reportedly shared highly overlapping thymic TCR repertoires.

The sequence came from a boy in the first two years of life with a congenital heart defect. V usage is TRBV27 and J usage is TRBJ2-1; 13 positions match TRBD2. What was sequenced was thymocytes. This CDR3 reads CASSRTSGRLDSYNEQFF. CDR3 sequence (DNA): TGTGCCAGCAGTCGGACTAGCGGGAGATTGGACTCCTACAATGAGCAGTTCTTC.